This TCR beta chain came from a study of blood T cell repertoires in COVID-19. On the study more broadly: Researchers got acute and convalescent COVID-19 samples from the United States, Italy and Spain. PBMCs, B-cell-depleted T cells, or T cells provided the cDNA or gDNA that made up the material.

TCRdb keeps only in-frame clones here, not all; method: immunoSEQ multiplex PCR. The table shows approximately 150,000 clones, with about four fifths occurring only once. This clone showed up just once. This CDR3 spans 12 amino acids. CDR1 and CDR2 from the germline V gene are MDHEN and SYDVKM. V was clipped by 8 bases and J by 1 base, with 8 bases between them. The origin of this receptor is a man aged 55 to 70 with acute or convalescent COVID-19. V is TRBV28 and J is TRBJ1-2; D not resolved. The sequenced material came from peripheral blood. As DNA, the CDR3 is TGTGCCAGCCAGCGGATTAACTATGGCTACACCTTC. This codes for CASQRINYGYTF.